What follows are 8 T cell receptor beta chains derived from one specimen sequenced in a study of OX40 agonist ivuxolimab in advanced cancers. This table comes from immunoSEQ multiplex PCR, and its TCRdb copy is limited to in-frame clones, with some not included. The sample shows over 25,000 clones, more than 60% of them seen only once. Sequenced material: CD4+ or CD8+ T cells sorted from blood, taken in a trial of the OX40 agonist ivuxolimab. Receptors originate from an adult with an advanced solid tumor such as melanoma, head and neck, liver or kidney cancer.

V is TRBV11-3 and J is TRBJ2-1; 7 nucleotides line up with TRBD2. Unmatched junction bases numbered 3, after V lost 1 base and J lost 9 bases. The CDR3 loop spans 13 amino acids. Germline V gene sequence: CDR1 SGHNT, CDR2 YENEEA. Here the CDR3 reads CASSLAREAEQFF. The DNA of the CDR3 is TGTGCCAGCAGCTTAGCCCGGGAGGCTGAGCAGTTCTTC.

This clone has only one observation. The chain joins TRBV13 to TRBJ1-5, with 8 positions matching TRBD1. The CDR3 runs to 16 residues. Germline CDR1 is PRHDT and CDR2 is FYEKMQ (reference sequence). V lost 0 bases to trimming and J lost 6 bases; unmatched junction nucleotides: 7. CDR3 residues: CASSLGVQGGVQPQHF. For the CDR3, the DNA is TGTGCCAGCAGCTTAGGGGTACAGGGGGGCGTTCAGCCCCAGCATTTT.

The chain combines TRBV28 with TRBJ2-7; weak D call: TRBD1 (5 bases). The CDR3 has 16 amino acids. V was trimmed by 0 bases and J by 3 bases, leaving 15 bases between them. Germline V gene lookup returns CDR1 MDHEN and CDR2 SYDVKM. The CDR3 loop is CASSLWVDRVIYEQYF. As DNA, the CDR3 is TGTGCCAGCAGTTTATGGGTCGACAGAGTCATCTACGAGCAGTACTTC.

This clone was detected only a few times. V is TRBV19 and J is TRBJ1-5; D gene ambiguous. This CDR3 contains 17 residues. Germline V gene sequence: CDR1 LNHDA, CDR2 SQIVND (reference sequence). Trimming cost V 1 base and J 0 bases, with 13 bases left between them. DNA for the CDR3: TGTGCCAGTAGTATAGCTTCGACACTATATAGCAATCAGCCCCAGCATTTT. It specifies CASSIASTLYSNQPQHF. Full variable domain (rest looked up from reference TRBV19 and TRBJ1-5): DGGITQSPKYLFRKEGQNVTLSCEQNLNHDAMYWYRQDPGQGLRLIYYSQIVNDFQKGDIAEGYSVSREKKESFPLTVTSAQKNPTAFYLCASSIASTLYSNQPQHFGDGTRLSIL.

The rearrangement joins TRBV2 to TRBJ1-4, with unresolved D. The CDR3 spans 14 residues. Per germline, CDR1 SNHLY and CDR2 FYNNEI. V gave up 1 base and J gave up 3 bases, with 6 bases separating them. The DNA of the CDR3 is TGTGCCAGCAGTGAAGGGGGTTCTAATGAAAAACTGTTTTTT. Its protein product is CASSEGGSNEKLFF.

The chain couples TRBV28 to TRBJ1-1; no clear D gene. V was pared by 7 bases and J by 0 bases, with 9 bases between. Germline CDR1 MDHEN, CDR2 SYDVKM. CDR3 length: 13 amino acids. This CDR3 reads CASNGIMNTEAFF. CDR3 DNA sequence: TGTGCCAGCAACGGTATCATGAACACTGAAGCTTTCTTT.

V gene TRBV11-2 combines with J gene TRBJ2-6, with D uncertain. V was shortened by 0 bases and J by 1 base, with 7 bases between the two germline ends. CDR3 size: 16 residues. Germline assignment: CDR1 SGHAT and CDR2 FQNNGV. Here the CDR3 reads CASSLDPGSGANVLTF. The CDR3 bases are TGTGCCAGCAGCTTAGATCCGGGTTCTGGGGCCAACGTCCTGACTTTC. The whole variable domain, remainder taken from reference TRBV11-2 and TRBJ2-6, is EAGVAQSPRYKIIEKRQSVAFWCNPISGHATLYWYQQILGQGPKLLIQFQNNGVVDDSQLPKDRFSAERLKGVDSTLKIQPAKLEDSAVYLCASSLDPGSGANVLTFGAGSRLTVL.

Comments on this clone: A read error may account for a junction end that differs from germline. The gene calls are TRBV7-7 and TRBJ2-3; 7 bases align to TRBD2. The germline gives CDR1 SSHAT, CDR2 FNYEAQ (reference sequence). This CDR3 contains 16 residues. The CDR3 spells CASSLALGGGTDTQYF. CDR3 DNA: TGTGCTAGCAGCTTAGCACTGGGGGGGGGCACAGATACGCAGTATTTT.